This note documents a single T cell receptor (beta chain) sequence. Its antigen is undetermined. The data derive from a study of cytomegalovirus exposure and HLA in healthy donors. Study outcomes and limitations: As a later analysis revealed, most CMV-associated TCR beta chains appeared HLA-restricted. Indistinguishable V segments such as TRBV6-2 and TRBV6-3 were excluded. Reportedly, cytomegalovirus status was diagnosed with high sensitivity and specificity.

Each donor was nominally healthy when sampled (though unrecorded immune exposures were likely). J lost 10 bases, V lost 5 bases, and 7 bases had no gene match. The CDR3 has 12 amino acids. CDR1 SNHLY and CDR2 FYNNEI come from the germline V gene. The PCR made use of 60 Vbeta and 13 Jbeta primers. Produced via immunoSEQ multiplex PCR; TCRdb's table is partial and in-frame only. The data show some 150,000 clones, roughly 79% seen once. The receptor's source is a woman younger than 45 in good health and CMV-seropositive. This chain links TRBV2 with TRBJ2-7; 8 nucleotides align to TRBD1. The source material was PBMCs. CDR3 in DNA: TGTGCCAGCAGTATTACAGGGGGAGGCCAGTACTTC. It yields the protein CASSITGGGQYF.